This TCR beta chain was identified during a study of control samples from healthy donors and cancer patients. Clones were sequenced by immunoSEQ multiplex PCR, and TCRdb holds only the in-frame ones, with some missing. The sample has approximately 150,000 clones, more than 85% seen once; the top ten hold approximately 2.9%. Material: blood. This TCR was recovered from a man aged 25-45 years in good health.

This CDR3 reads CASSEPKSGLVEGRDTQYF. CDR3 nucleotide sequence: TGCGCCAGCAGTGAGCCCAAGTCTGGTCTCGTTGAGGGGAGAGATACGCAGTATTTT. V is TRBV10-1 and J is TRBJ2-3, with D perhaps assigned TRBD1 or TRBD2 (5 bases each). Germline assignment: CDR1 WNHNN and CDR2 SYGVQD (reference sequence). This CDR3 comprises 19 residues. Deletions cut 2 bases from V and 5 bases from J, with 26 bases between.